Listed below are T cell receptor beta chains from one sample, sequenced in a study of T-cell reconstitution after alpha-beta-depleted transplantation in children. TCRdb fed the PCR reads into MiXCR, producing one record per CDR3 protein. The table lists 200,000 to 250,000 distinct CDR3 sequences, about 9.2% of them singletons. The sequencing used PBMCs from the stem cell graft donor, collected from the stem cell graft. Receptors were obtained from a human donor who donated a stem cell graft to a child with acute lymphoblastic leukemia. The conserved cysteine and the conserved F or W are not part of the CDR3 here. A D gene is named only where the DNA matches it firmly. Size tells how often a clone was seen (once, few, many) or the class of an expanded clone, and some rows leave it out.

j_gene,d_gene,abundance,v_gene,CDR3aa
TRBJ2-1,NA,few,TRBV10-3,AISGNPVDNEQF
TRBJ2-6,NA,NA,TRBV5-1,ASSLDGRRKANVLT
TRBJ1-1,NA,many,TRBV6-2/TRBV6-3,ASSLAGRVNTEAF
TRBJ1-1,TRBD1,few,TRBV20-1,SATGGWRNTEAF
TRBJ1-6,TRBD1,many,TRBV2,ASSGQGVSPLH
TRBJ2-2,TRBD1,many,TRBV27,ASSSADRGLSNTGELF
TRBJ2-7,TRBD1,many,TRBV12-3/TRBV12-4,ASSPMGQGFYEQY
TRBJ1-2,TRBD1,NA,TRBV4-2,ASSPGQAGYT
TRBJ1-6,TRBD1,NA,TRBV5-1,ASSFSSWGQGNSPLH
TRBJ2-3,NA,medium-sized,TRBV29-1,SVELSTDTQY
TRBJ2-7,NA,few,TRBV7-2,ASSLAPLGFRLYEQY
TRBJ2-5,NA,NA,TRBV7-6,TSRGVKEGEWETQY
TRBJ1-4,NA,few,TRBV20-1,SAPTDLNEKLF